The 22 T cell receptor beta chains given below trace back to one sample, sequenced in a study of OX40 agonist ivuxolimab in advanced cancers. Assay: immunoSEQ multiplex PCR; the TCRdb copy retains only in-frame clones and omits some. The table lists around 66,000 clones, 85% of them singletons. This material consisted of CD4+ or CD8+ T cells sorted from blood, taken in a trial of the OX40 agonist ivuxolimab. The receptors come from an adult with an advanced solid tumor such as melanoma, head and neck, liver or kidney cancer.

The sample holds one count of this clone. CDR3 in DNA: TGTGCCAGCAGTTGGGGACAGAGTAATGAAAAACTGTTTTTT. This gives the protein CASSWGQSNEKLFF. The chain uses TRBV9 and TRBJ1-4; TRBD1 aligns across 7 bases. The CDR3 loop spans 14 amino acids. Trimming took 5 bases from V and 4 from J; bases not matched to a gene: 5. Germline assignment: CDR1 SGDLS and CDR2 YYNGEE.

This clone was found once. J is TRBJ2-2 and V is TRBV5-1, with D maybe TRBD1 (5 bases). CDR3 size: 17 residues. Germline CDR1 reads SGHRS; CDR2 reads YFSETQ. Trimming shortened V by 0 bases and J by 0 bases, and 12 bases separated the two germline ends. The CDR3 is CASSLGAGLANTGELFF. The CDR3 region has the DNA TGCGCCAGCAGCTTGGGGGCAGGGCTCGCGAACACCGGGGAGCTGTTTTTT.

The J gene is TRBJ2-5, the V gene TRBV27, with TRBD2 matching 8 bases. The CDR3 loop spans 14 amino acids. After removal of 7 bases from V and 6 bases from J, the junction contained 10 bases not matched to a gene. Germline-derived CDR1 and CDR2 are MNHEY and SMNVEV (reference sequence). This CDR3 is CASTRSGGSQTQYF. The CDR3 DNA reads TGTGCCAGCACGCGATCGGGAGGGTCGCAGACCCAGTACTTC.

The chain employs TRBV7-3 and TRBJ2-7; D possibly matches TRBD1 or TRBD2 (5 bases each). The V and J ends lost 5 bases and 0 bases respectively, with 20 bases between them. This CDR3 has 17 residues. Germline lookup yields CDR1 SGHTA and CDR2 FQGTGA. The chain's CDR3 is CASSPGARGSSSYEQYF. The CDR3 nucleotides read TGTGCCAGCAGCCCCGGGGCGAGAGGGAGTAGCTCCTACGAGCAGTACTTC.

This clone was observed once. This chain links TRBV7-9 with TRBJ1-4; D unclear. The CDR3 contains 14 residues. Germline V gives CDR1 SEHNR, CDR2 FQNEAQ (reference sequence). Trimming removed 7 bases from V and 10 bases from J, with 19 bases in between. The CDR3: CASTFAQEGGKLFF. In nucleotides, the CDR3 is TGTGCCAGCACCTTCGCTCAGGAGGGAGGAAAACTGTTTTTT.

This clone was seen only a few times. The chain has TRBV28 and TRBJ1-2; D remains unclear. The CDR3 spans 13 residues. The ends were cut back, 6 bases at V and 2 bases at J, with 10 bases in the middle. Per germline, CDR1 MDHEN and CDR2 SYDVKM. The CDR3 DNA reads as TGTGCCAGCAGCCTCCCCGCAAACTATGGCTACACCTTC. Encoded protein: CASSLPANYGYTF.

This chain uses TRBV20-1 with TRBJ1-2; D is undetermined. This CDR3 has 11 residues. CDR1 and CDR2 (germline): DFQATT, SNEGSKA (reference sequence). The V gene lost 1 base and the J gene lost 6 bases, with 6 bases spanning the gap. The CDR3 DNA sequence: TGCAGTGCTAGAGTCGGCAATGGCTACACCTTC. It encodes CSARVGNGYTF.

This chain uses TRBV10-3 with TRBJ1-5; perhaps TRBD1 as D (5 bases). The V and J ends lost 0 bases and 4 bases respectively, with 10 bases between them. CDR1 is ENHRY, CDR2 SYGVKD, per germline. The CDR3 runs 15 residues. The CDR3 protein is CAISESTVRNQPQHF. As DNA, the CDR3 is TGTGCCATCAGTGAGTCGACAGTCCGGAATCAGCCCCAGCATTTT.

The chain joins TRBV28 to TRBJ1-4; D is uncertain. This CDR3 is built from 15 residues. The V end lost 5 bases, the J end lost 0 bases, and 10 bases lay between the germline ends. Germline lookup yields CDR1 MDHEN and CDR2 SYDVKM. CDR3 sequence: CASSRASATNEKLFF. The DNA of the CDR3 is TGTGCCAGCAGTCGAGCCTCCGCAACTAATGAAAAACTGTTTTTT.

V is TRBV14 and J is TRBJ2-4; 7 positions match TRBD1. From germline, CDR1 is SGHDN and CDR2 FVKESK. J gave up 0 bases and V 1 base, and 3 bases lay outside the gene matches. The CDR3 runs 16 residues. The CDR3 reads CASSQGDSLAKNIQYF. DNA of the CDR3: TGTGCCAGCAGCCAAGGGGACAGTCTAGCCAAAAACATTCAGTACTTC.

This clone has a single count. V usage is TRBV19 and J usage is TRBJ2-2; D not certain. The CDR3 has 11 residues. The V end lost 5 bases, the J end lost 8 bases, and 6 bases lay between the germline ends. In germline, CDR1 is LNHDA, CDR2 SQIVND (reference sequence). The CDR3 DNA is TGTGCCAGTAGTTCCGTTGGGGAGCTGTTTTTT. It codes for CASSSVGELFF.

This chain links TRBV19 with TRBJ2-7, with 14 bases matching TRBD2. The junction had 3 bases not matched to a gene; V was cut back by 5 bases and J by 0 bases. This CDR3 has 16 residues. Germline V gene sequence: CDR1 LNHDA, CDR2 SQIVND (reference sequence). This CDR3 is CASSSGTSGSSYEQYF. The CDR3 nucleotides read TGTGCCAGTAGTTCCGGGACTAGCGGGAGCTCCTACGAGCAGTACTTC.

The J gene is TRBJ1-2, the V gene TRBV5-4; possible D gene TRBD1, 6 bases. This CDR3 region has 16 residues. V gave up 4 bases and J gave up 4 bases, with 20 bases separating them. The germline CDR1 and CDR2 sequences are SGHNT and YYREEE (reference sequence). In DNA form, the CDR3 reads TGTGCCAGCAGCCCAGGGAGAGGGGCAGGGGTCTATGGCTACACCTTC. As protein: CASSPGRGAGVYGYTF.

The chain has TRBV18 and TRBJ1-2, with a weak D call TRBD1 (5 bases). This CDR3 has 14 amino acids. In germline, CDR1 is KGHSH, CDR2 LQKENI. V was trimmed by 3 bases and J by 8 bases, leaving 16 bases between them. The CDR3 region has the DNA TGTGCCAGCTCACCTATAGGTCAGGGCGAGGGCTACACCTTC. This sequence encodes CASSPIGQGEGYTF.

V gene TRBV7-8 combines with J gene TRBJ1-5; D may be TRBD1 (5 bases). Germline V CDR1 and CDR2: SGHVS, FQNEAQ. This CDR3 contains 20 residues. Trimming stripped 5 bases from V and 1 base from J, with 27 bases between. CDR3 in DNA: TGTGCCAGCAGCCCGTTTCCGGGGCAGCCCACCACGGGGAGCAATCAGCCCCAGCATTTT. Translation gives CASSPFPGQPTTGSNQPQHF.

The chain couples TRBV18 to TRBJ1-2; perhaps TRBD1 as D (5 bases). V was cut by 5 bases and J by 6 bases, with 16 bases left in between. Germline CDR1 reads KGHSH; CDR2 reads LQKENI. The CDR3 runs to 14 residues. CDR3: CASSRQGGTDGYTF. CDR3 in DNA: TGTGCCAGCTCAAGGCAAGGAGGGACGGATGGCTACACCTTC.

J is TRBJ2-1 and V is TRBV6-5; no reliable D call. The CDR3 consists of 15 residues. Germline CDR1 MNHEY, CDR2 SVGAGI. The V end was cut by 5 bases, the J end by 12 bases, with 23 bases between. CDR3 amino acids: CASSKLPLSQQRQFF. DNA for the CDR3: TGTGCCAGCAGTAAACTCCCACTATCCCAGCAACGGCAGTTCTTC.

V gene TRBV19 combines with J gene TRBJ1-5; D uncertain. V was clipped by 8 bases and J by 2 bases, with 16 bases between them. Germline loops: CDR1 LNHDA, CDR2 SQIVND (reference sequence). The CDR3 contains 15 residues. This chain's CDR3 is CASGSRPSGNQPQHF. CDR3 nucleotide sequence: TGTGCCAGTGGCAGTAGGCCGTCCGGCAATCAGCCCCAGCATTTT.

This chain's CDR3 is CASSFRQSSGNTIYF. The CDR3 coding sequence is TGTGCCAGCAGCTTCCGACAAAGCTCTGGAAACACCATATATTTT. The genes are TRBV7-9 and TRBJ1-3; D not resolved. CDR3 length equals 15 residues. Trimming shortened V by 3 bases and J by 0 bases, and 9 bases separated the two germline ends. The germline V gene encodes CDR1 SEHNR and CDR2 FQNEAQ (reference sequence).

CDR3 residues: CASSLQRLNTEAFF. In DNA form, the CDR3 reads TGTGCCAGCAGCTTGCAACGGCTGAACACTGAAGCTTTCTTT. V usage is TRBV5-4 and J usage is TRBJ1-1; D gene unclear. The V and J ends lost 1 base and 0 bases respectively, with 7 bases between them. Looked up from germline, CDR1 is SGHNT and CDR2 is YYREEE (reference sequence). The CDR3 runs 14 residues.

This chain's CDR3 is CAWSPLNTGELFF. The CDR3 DNA follows: TGTGCCTGGAGTCCACTGAACACCGGGGAGCTGTTTTTT. The gene calls are TRBV30 and TRBJ2-2; D call uncertain. Between the trimmed V and J ends, which lost 2 bases and 1 base, there was a span of 5 bases. This CDR3 is built from 13 residues. Germline values: CDR1 GTSNPN, CDR2 SVGIG (reference sequence).

The chain has TRBV18 and TRBJ2-5, with D maybe TRBD2 (6 bases). Germline V gene sequence: CDR1 KGHSH, CDR2 LQKENI. V was pared by 3 bases and J by 7 bases, with 12 bases between. The CDR3 is 13 amino acids. CDR3 bases: TGTGCCAGCTCACCGGTGAACGGGAGGACCCAGTACTTC. Encoded protein: CASSPVNGRTQYF.